The rows below give T cell receptor beta chains drawn from one sample of a study of cytomegalovirus exposure and HLA in healthy donors. Assay used: immunoSEQ multiplex PCR; TCRdb lists only in-frame clones, some missing. The profile shows 50,000 to 70,000 clones, 83% of them singletons. Material for sequencing was PBMCs. The receptors here all came from a human donor in good health. Both conserved end residues are part of each CDR3. The D gene is left open where the match is weak. Size values are once, few and many counts, or a class for expanded clones, and some rows have none.

once TRBJ2-2 TRBV11-2 15 TRBD2 CASSTPGRGTGELFF TGTGCCAGCAGCACTCCAGGGAGGGGCACCGGGGAGCTGTTTTTT
. TRBJ1-5 TRBV7-8 15 . CASSLAGASNQPQHF TGTGCCAGCAGCTTAGCAGGGGCCAGCAATCAGCCCCAGCATTTT
. TRBJ2-7 TRBV18 13 TRBD2 CASSSSGIYEQYF TGTGCCAGCTCGTCTAGCGGGATTTACGAGCAGTACTTC
. TRBJ2-1 TRBV11-2 13 TRBD2 CASSKGLAYEQFF TGTGCCAGCAGCAAGGGACTAGCATACGAGCAGTTCTTC
once TRBJ1-1 TRBV7-2 13 TRBD1 CASSWTGTSTAFF TGTGCCAGCAGCTGGACAGGGACGTCTACAGCTTTCTTT
. TRBJ1-1 TRBV19 14 . CASSIPGPGTEAFF TGTGCCAGTAGTATTCCAGGGCCGGGCACTGAAGCTTTCTTT
. TRBJ2-3 TRBV6-5 14 . CASSYSGDTDTQYF TGTGCCAGCAGTTACTCAGGGGACACAGATACGCAGTATTTT
. TRBJ2-1 TRBV11-1 16 . CASSLGLGWRNNEQFF TGTGCCAGCAGCTTAGGGTTAGGGTGGAGGAACAATGAGCAGTTCTTC
. TRBJ2-7 TRBV6-5 15 . CASSYSTGSSYEQYF TGTGCCAGCAGTTACTCAACAGGGTCATCCTACGAGCAGTACTTC
. TRBJ1-2 TRBV4-1 15 . CASSPFLQSTYGYTF TGCGCCAGCAGCCCATTCTTACAGAGTACCTATGGCTACACCTTC
. TRBJ2-7 TRBV6-5 14 . CASSYVGGPHEQYF TGTGCCAGCAGTTACGTCGGCGGTCCCCACGAGCAGTACTTC
. TRBJ2-1 TRBV4-1 14 . CASSMPGVGNEQFF TGCGCCAGCAGCATGCCGGGAGTAGGCAATGAGCAGTTCTTC
once TRBJ2-1 TRBV5-5 15 . CASSLIGGSSREQFF TGTGCCAGCAGCTTGATCGGAGGATCGTCTCGTGAGCAGTTCTTC
. TRBJ2-5 TRBV6-5 15 TRBD2 CASSNTGTSPETQYF TGTGCCAGCAGCAACACCGGGACTAGTCCTGAGACCCAGTACTTC